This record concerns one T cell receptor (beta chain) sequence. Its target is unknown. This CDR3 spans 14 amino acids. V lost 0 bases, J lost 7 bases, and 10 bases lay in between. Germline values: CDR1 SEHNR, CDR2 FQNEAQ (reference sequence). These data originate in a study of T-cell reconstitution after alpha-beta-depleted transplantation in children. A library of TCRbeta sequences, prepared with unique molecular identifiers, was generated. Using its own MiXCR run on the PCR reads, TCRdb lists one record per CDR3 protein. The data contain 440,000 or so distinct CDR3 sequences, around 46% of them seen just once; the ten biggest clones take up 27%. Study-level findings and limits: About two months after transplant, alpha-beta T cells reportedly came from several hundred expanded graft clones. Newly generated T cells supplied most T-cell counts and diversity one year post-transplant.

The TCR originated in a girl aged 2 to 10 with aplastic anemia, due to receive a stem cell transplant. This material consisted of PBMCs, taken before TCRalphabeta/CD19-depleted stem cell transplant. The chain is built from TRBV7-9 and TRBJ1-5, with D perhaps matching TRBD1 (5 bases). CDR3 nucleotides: TGTGCCAGCAGCTTAGCTGGGGGTTGGCAGCCCCAGCATTTT. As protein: CASSLAGGWQPQHF.